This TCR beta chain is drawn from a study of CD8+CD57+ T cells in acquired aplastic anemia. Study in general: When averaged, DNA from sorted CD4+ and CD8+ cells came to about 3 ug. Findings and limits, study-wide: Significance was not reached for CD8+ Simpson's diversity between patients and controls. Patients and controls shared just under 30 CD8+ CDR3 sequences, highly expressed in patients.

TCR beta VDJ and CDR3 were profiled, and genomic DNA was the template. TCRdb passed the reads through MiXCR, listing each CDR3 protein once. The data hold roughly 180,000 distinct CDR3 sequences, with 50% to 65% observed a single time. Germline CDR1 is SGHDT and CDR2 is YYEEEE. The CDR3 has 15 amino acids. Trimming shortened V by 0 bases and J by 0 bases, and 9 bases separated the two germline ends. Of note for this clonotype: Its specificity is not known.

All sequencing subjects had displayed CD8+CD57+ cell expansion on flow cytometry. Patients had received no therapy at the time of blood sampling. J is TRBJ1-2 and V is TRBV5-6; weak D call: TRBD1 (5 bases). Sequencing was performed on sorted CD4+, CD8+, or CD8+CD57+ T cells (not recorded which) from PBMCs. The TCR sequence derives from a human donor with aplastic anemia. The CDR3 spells CASSLVGEANYGYTF. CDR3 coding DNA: TGTGCCAGCAGCTTGGTGGGGGAGGCTAACTATGGCTACACCTTC. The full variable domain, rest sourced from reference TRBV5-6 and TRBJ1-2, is DAGVTQSPTHLIKTRGQQVTLRCSPKSGHDTVSWYQQALGQGPQFIFQYYEEEERQRGNFPDRFSGHQFPNYSSELNVNALLLGDSALYLCASSLVGEANYGYTFGSGTRLTVV.